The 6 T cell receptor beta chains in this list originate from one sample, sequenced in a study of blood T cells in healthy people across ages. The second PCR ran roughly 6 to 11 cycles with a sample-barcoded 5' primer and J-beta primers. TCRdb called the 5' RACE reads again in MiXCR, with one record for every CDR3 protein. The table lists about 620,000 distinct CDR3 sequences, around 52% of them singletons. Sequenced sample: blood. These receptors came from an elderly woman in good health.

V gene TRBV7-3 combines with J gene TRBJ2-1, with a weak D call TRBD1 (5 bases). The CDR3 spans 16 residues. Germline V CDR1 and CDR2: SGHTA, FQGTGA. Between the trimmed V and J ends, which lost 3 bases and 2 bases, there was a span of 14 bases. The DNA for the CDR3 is TGTGCCAGCAGCTTGGGGCTCCTAGGGCCCTACAATGAGCAGTTCTTC. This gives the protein CASSLGLLGPYNEQFF.

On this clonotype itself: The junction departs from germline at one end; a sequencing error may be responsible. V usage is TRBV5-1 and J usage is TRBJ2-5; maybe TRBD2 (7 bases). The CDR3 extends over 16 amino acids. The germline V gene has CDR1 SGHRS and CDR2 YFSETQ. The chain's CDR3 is CANSLSPGGLKETQYF. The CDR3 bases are TGCGCCAACAGCTTATCTCCGGGGGGCCTCAAAGAGACCCAGTACTTC. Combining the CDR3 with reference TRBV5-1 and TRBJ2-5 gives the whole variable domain KAGVTQTPRYLIKTRGQQVTLSCSPISGHRSVSWYQQTPGQGLQFLFEYFSETQRNKGNFPGRFSGRQFSNSRSEMNVSTLELGDSALYLCANSLSPGGLKETQYFGPGTRLLVL.

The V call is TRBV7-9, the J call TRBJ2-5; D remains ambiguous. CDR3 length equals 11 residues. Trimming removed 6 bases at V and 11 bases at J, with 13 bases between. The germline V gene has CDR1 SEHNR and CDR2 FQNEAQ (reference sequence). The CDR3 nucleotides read TGTGCCAGCAGTGCAGGCAATGAGCAGTACTTC. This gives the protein CASSAGNEQYF.

The CDR3 loop is CASSTGRAETQYF. The CDR3 DNA sequence: TGCGCCAGCAGTACCGGACGGGCGGAGACCCAGTACTTC. The chain recombines TRBV10-1 with TRBJ2-5, with unresolved D. The CDR3 is made up of 13 amino acids. Germline CDR1 reads WNHNN; CDR2 reads SYGVQD (reference sequence). The V end was cut by 5 bases, the J end by 5 bases, with 12 bases between.

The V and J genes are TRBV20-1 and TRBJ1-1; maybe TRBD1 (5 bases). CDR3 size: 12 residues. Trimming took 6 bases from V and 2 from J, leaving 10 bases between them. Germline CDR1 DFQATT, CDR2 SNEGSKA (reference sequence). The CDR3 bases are TGCAGTGCCGACGGGACTAACACTGAAGCTTTCTTT. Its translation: CSADGTNTEAFF.

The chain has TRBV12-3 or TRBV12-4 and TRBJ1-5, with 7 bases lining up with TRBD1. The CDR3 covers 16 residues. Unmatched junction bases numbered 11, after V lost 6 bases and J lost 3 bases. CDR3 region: CASRGISGQNNQPQHF. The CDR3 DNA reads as TGTGCCAGCAGGGGGATTTCGGGACAGAACAATCAGCCCCAGCATTTT.